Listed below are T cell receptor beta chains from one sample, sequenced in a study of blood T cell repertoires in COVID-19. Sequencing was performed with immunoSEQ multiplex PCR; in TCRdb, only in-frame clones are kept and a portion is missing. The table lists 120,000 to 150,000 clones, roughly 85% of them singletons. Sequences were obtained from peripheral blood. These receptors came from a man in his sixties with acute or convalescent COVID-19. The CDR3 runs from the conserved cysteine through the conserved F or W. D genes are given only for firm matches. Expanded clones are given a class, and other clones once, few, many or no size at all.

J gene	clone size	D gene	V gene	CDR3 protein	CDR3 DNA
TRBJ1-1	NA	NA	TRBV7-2	CASSLAGWGAGTEAFF	TGTGCCAGCAGCTTGGCGGGGTGGGGCGCGGGAACTGAAGCTTTCTTT
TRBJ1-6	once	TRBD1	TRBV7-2	CASSFRQGGSYNSPLHF	TGTGCCAGCAGCTTTCGACAGGGTGGCTCCTATAATTCACCCCTCCACTTT
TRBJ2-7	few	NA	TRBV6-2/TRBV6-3	CASSYPGNVYEQYF	TGTGCCAGCAGTTATCCAGGCAATGTCTACGAGCAGTACTTC
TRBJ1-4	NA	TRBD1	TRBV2	CASSEAGTGTNEKLFF	TGTGCCAGCAGTGAAGCTGGGACAGGGACTAATGAAAAACTGTTTTTT
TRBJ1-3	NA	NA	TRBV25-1	CASSEEEGIGNTIYF	TGTGCCAGCAGTGAAGAGGAGGGGATTGGAAACACCATATATTTT
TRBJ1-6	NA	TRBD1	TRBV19	CASSIRGQDVWSSPLHF	TGTGCCAGTAGTATCAGGGGACAGGACGTTTGGAGTTCACCCCTCCACTTT
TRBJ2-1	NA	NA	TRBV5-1	CASSLVVGGAAYNEQFF	TGCGCCAGCAGCTTGGTAGTAGGGGGAGCAGCCTACAATGAGCAGTTCTTC
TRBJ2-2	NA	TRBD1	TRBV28	CASRLTGTGELFF	TGTGCCAGCAGGCTGACAGGGACCGGGGAGCTGTTTTTT
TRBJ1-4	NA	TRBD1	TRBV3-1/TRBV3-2	CASSQEGTGTEEKLFF	TGTGCCAGCAGCCAAGAGGGGACAGGGACCGAGGAAAAACTGTTTTTT
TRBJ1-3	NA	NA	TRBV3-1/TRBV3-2	CASSQVPSLTGNTIYF	TGTGCCAGCAGCCAAGTACCGTCACTGACTGGAAACACCATATATTTT
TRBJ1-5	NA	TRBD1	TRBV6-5	CASSPDRGFGQPQHF	TGTGCCAGCAGCCCCGACAGGGGATTCGGACAGCCCCAGCATTTT
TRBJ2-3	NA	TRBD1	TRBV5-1	CASSLTGGGTDTQYF	TGCGCCAGCAGCTTAACAGGGGGAGGCACAGATACGCAGTATTTT
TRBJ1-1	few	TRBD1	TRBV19	CASSIDRGWIEAFF	TGTGCCAGTAGTATCGACAGGGGGTGGATTGAAGCTTTCTTT
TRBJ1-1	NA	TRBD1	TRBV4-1	CASSQETGGAFF	TGCGCCAGCAGCCAAGAGACAGGGGGAGCTTTCTTT
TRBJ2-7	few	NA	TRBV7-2	CASSFGVLLERGEQYF	TGTGCCAGCAGCTTTGGAGTCTTACTAGAACGTGGCGAGCAGTACTTC
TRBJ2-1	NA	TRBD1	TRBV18	CASSAGTVAANEQFF	TGTGCCAGCTCGGCCGGGACAGTGGCCGCCAATGAGCAGTTCTTC
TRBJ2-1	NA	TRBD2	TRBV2	CASGGTSGYNEQFF	TGTGCCAGCGGGGGGACTAGCGGCTACAATGAGCAGTTCTTC
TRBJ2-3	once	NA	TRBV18	CASSSRHTDTQYF	TGTGCCAGCTCATCGAGACACACAGATACGCAGTATTTT
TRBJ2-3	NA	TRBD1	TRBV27	CASPPTDRDDTDTQYF	TGTGCCAGCCCTCCAACCGACAGGGATGACACAGATACGCAGTATTTT
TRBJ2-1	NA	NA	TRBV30	CAWSGGTYNEQFF	TGTGCCTGGAGTGGAGGGACTTACAATGAGCAGTTCTTC
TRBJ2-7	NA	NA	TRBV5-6	CASSLGPTYEQYF	TGTGCCAGCAGCTTGGGGCCCACCTACGAGCAGTACTTC
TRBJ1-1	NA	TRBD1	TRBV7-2	CASSLEGAKAFF	TGTGCCAGCAGCTTAGAGGGGGCAAAAGCTTTCTTT
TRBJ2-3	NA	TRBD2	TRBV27	CASSLGLAGAADTQYF	TGTGCCAGCAGTCTCGGACTAGCGGGAGCCGCAGATACGCAGTATTTT
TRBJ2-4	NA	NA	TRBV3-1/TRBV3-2	CASSPGSLAKNIQYF	TGTGCCAGCAGCCCGGGGAGCCTAGCCAAAAACATTCAGTACTTC
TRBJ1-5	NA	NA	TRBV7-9	CASSLAGGGQPQHF	TGTGCCAGCAGCTTAGCGGGGGGTGGGCAGCCCCAGCATTTT
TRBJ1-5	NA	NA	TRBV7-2	CASSYQGNQPQHF	TGTGCCAGCAGTTACCAGGGCAACCAGCCCCAGCATTTT
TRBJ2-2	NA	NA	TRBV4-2	CASSQGNRVAGELFF	TGTGCCAGCAGCCAGGGAAACAGGGTGGCCGGGGAGCTGTTTTTT
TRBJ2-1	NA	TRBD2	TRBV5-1	CASQKSGTSGSPTYNEQFF	TGCGCCAGCCAGAAGTCCGGGACTAGCGGGAGCCCGACGTACAATGAGCAGTTCTTC
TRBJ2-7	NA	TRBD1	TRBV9	CASSVDRAAYEQYF	TGTGCCAGCAGCGTCGACAGGGCCGCCTACGAGCAGTACTTC
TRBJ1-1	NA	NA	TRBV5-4	CASSPEQALNTEAFF	TGTGCCAGCAGCCCTGAACAGGCTTTGAACACTGAAGCTTTCTTT
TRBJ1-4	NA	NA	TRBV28	CASGRGGEFF	TGTGCCAGCGGTCGAGGGGGAGAGTTTTTT
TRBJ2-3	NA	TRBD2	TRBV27	CASSWREGSAQYF	TGTGCCAGCAGTTGGAGGGAGGGTTCCGCGCAGTATTTT
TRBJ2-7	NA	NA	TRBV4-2	CASSQDRWGREQYF	TGTGCCAGCAGCCAAGATAGGTGGGGGCGTGAGCAGTACTTC
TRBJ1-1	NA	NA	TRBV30	CAWSVNLGNTEAFF	TGTGCCTGGAGTGTAAATCTAGGGAACACTGAAGCTTTCTTT
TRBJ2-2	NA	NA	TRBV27	CASSYPGTGELFF	TGTGCCAGCAGTTATCCGGGTACCGGGGAGCTGTTTTTT
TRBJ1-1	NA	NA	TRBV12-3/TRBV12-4	CASRTGNTEAFF	TGTGCCAGCAGAACAGGGAACACTGAAGCTTTCTTT
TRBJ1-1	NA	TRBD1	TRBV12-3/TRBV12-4	CATDRVIGTEAFF	TGTGCCACCGACAGGGTTATAGGGACTGAAGCTTTCTTT
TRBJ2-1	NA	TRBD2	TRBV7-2	CASSRPPGAGLDNEQFF	TGTGCCAGCAGCCGGCCCCCCGGAGCGGGATTGGACAATGAGCAGTTCTTC
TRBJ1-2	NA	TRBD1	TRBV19	CASSFLRTGGGYGYTF	TGTGCCAGTAGTTTTTTGCGGACAGGGGGCGGCTATGGCTACACCTTC
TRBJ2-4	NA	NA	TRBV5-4	CASSLPGINIQYF	TGTGCCAGCAGCTTGCCAGGTATAAACATTCAGTACTTC
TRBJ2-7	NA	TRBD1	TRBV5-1	CASSLGPGQGDYEQYF	TGCGCCAGCAGCCTCGGACCGGGACAGGGGGACTACGAGCAGTACTTC
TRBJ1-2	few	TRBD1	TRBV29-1	CSVEVRTGVNYGYTF	TGCAGCGTTGAAGTCCGGACAGGGGTTAACTATGGCTACACCTTC
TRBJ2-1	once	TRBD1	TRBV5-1	CASSPTGEQYNEQFF	TGCGCCAGCAGCCCCACAGGGGAGCAATACAATGAGCAGTTCTTC
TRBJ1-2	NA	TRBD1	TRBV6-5	CASRAPGQGARGYTF	TGTGCCAGCAGAGCACCGGGACAGGGGGCTAGAGGCTACACCTTC
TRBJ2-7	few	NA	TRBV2	CASSVEYEQYF	TGTGCCAGCAGTGTGGAGTACGAGCAGTACTTC
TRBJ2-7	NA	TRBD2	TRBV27	CASSRGGTTYEQYF	TGTGCCAGCAGTCGGGGGGGGACTACCTACGAGCAGTACTTC